This T cell receptor beta chain derives from a study of blood T cell repertoires in COVID-19. Study-wide background: Researchers got acute and convalescent COVID-19 samples from the United States, Italy and Spain. Sample material is recorded as cDNA or gDNA derived from T cells, B-cell-depleted T cells, or PBMCs.

This CDR3 has 12 amino acids. CDR1 and CDR2 from the germline V gene are SQVTM and ANQGSEA. The junction had 1 base not matched to a gene; V was cut back by 5 bases and J by 1 base. Study processing details: Reference gene primer amplification yielded estimated nucleated cell counts. Sequencing used immunoSEQ multiplex PCR; TCRdb keeps in-frame clones, though not all of them. D and trimming were read from the DNA, whereas the V and J calls and clone size are those reported in that table. The sample holds tens of thousands of clones, 85% to 95% seen once. V gene TRBV29-1 combines with J gene TRBJ2-5; 7 bases align to TRBD2. The sample was peripheral blood. The sequence came from a man aged 45 to 65 with acute or convalescent COVID-19. In DNA form, the CDR3 reads TGCAGCGTTCTAGCGGCCCAAGAGACCCAGTACTTC. Translated, it gives CSVLAAQETQYF.